This TCR beta chain was documented in a study of T cells in Graves' hyperthyroidism and ophthalmopathy. Amplification of TCR beta CDR3 regions was performed using RNA transcripts as template. During a first-round RT-PCR of the TCR CDR3, the HTBI primer set was used. TCRdb re-analysed the multiplex PCR reads in MiXCR, keeping a single row per CDR3 protein. The table lists about 380,000 distinct CDR3 sequences, approximately 13% of them singletons. This clonotype was recorded at least ten times. This receptor was identified in a man between 25 and 39 years old with Graves' hyperthyroidism that later progressed to Graves' ophthalmopathy. The source material was blood.

CDR3 nucleotide sequence: TGTGCCATTTCGACAGGGTCGAACACTGAAGCTTTCTTT. Translation gives CAISTGSNTEAFF. The chain has TRBV10-3 and TRBJ1-1, with 7 bases identical to TRBD1. This CDR3 is 13 amino acids long. With 9 bases clipped from V and 1 base from J, the junction kept 5 bases outside the gene matches. Looked up from germline, CDR1 is ENHRY and CDR2 is SYGVKD.